The TCR beta chain described here comes from a study of CD8 T cells in Susac syndrome. About the study: Within the sequenced Susac syndrome patient group, about six exhibited active disease and roughly 8 were in remission. When blood was drawn, the patients with Susac syndrome were therapy-naive, on corticosteroids, or on intravenous immunoglobulin alone.

Trimming stripped 3 bases from V and 0 bases from J, with 11 bases between. The CDR3 runs 15 residues. The germline V gene has CDR1 MNHNS and CDR2 SASEGT. RNA was extracted with the RNeasy kit, and a quantity of roughly 0.45 to 1 ug was reverse transcribed using random hexamers. The TCR beta CDR3 was amplified by immunoSEQ multiplex PCR across 54 Vbeta, 13 Jbeta. TCRdb ran MiXCR on the immunoSEQ multiplex PCR reads and lists one entry per CDR3 protein. The sample contains some 99,000 distinct CDR3 sequences, about 94% of which appear only once. The source is a human donor with Susac syndrome. The chain joins TRBV6-1 to TRBJ1-1; no clear D gene. The sequenced material came from CD4+ T cells from PBMCs. CDR3 protein: CASSESDQMNTEAFF. The CDR3 nucleotides are TGTGCCAGCAGTGAGTCCGACCAGATGAACACTGAAGCTTTCTTT.